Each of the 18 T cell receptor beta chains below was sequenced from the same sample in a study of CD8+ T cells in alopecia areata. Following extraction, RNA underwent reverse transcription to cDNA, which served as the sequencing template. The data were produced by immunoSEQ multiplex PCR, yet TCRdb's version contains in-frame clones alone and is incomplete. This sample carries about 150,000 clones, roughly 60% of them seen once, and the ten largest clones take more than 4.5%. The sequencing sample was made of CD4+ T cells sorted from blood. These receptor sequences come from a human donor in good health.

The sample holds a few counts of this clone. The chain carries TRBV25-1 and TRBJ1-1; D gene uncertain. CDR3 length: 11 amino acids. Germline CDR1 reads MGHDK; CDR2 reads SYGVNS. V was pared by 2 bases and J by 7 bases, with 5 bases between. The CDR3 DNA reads TGTGCCAGCAGTGAAGAAATTGAAGCTTTCTTT. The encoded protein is CASSEEIEAFF.

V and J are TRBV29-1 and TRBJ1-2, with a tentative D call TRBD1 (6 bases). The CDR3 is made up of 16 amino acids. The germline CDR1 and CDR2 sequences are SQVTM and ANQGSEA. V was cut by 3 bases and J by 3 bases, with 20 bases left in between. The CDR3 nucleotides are TGCAGCGTTGACAGGGGCCAACCACTCTTCGACTATGGCTACACCTTC. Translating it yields CSVDRGQPLFDYGYTF.

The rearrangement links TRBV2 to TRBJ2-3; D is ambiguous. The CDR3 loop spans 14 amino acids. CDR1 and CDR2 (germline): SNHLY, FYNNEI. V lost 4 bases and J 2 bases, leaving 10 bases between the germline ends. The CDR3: CASSVSVVTDTQYF. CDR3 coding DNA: TGTGCCAGCAGTGTGTCAGTGGTCACAGATACGCAGTATTTT. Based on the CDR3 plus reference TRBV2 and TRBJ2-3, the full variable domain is EPEVTQTPSHQVTQMGQEVILRCVPISNHLYFYWYRQILGQKVEFLVSFYNNEISEKSEIFDDQFSVERPDGSNFTLKIRSTKLEDSAMYFCASSVSVVTDTQYFGPGTRLTVL.

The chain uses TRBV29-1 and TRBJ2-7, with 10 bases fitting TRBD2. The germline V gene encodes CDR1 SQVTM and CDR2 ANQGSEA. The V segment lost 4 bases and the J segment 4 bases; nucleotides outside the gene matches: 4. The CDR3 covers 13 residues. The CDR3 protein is CSVGQLAGYEQYF. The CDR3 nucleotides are TGCAGCGTTGGCCAACTAGCGGGATACGAGCAGTACTTC.

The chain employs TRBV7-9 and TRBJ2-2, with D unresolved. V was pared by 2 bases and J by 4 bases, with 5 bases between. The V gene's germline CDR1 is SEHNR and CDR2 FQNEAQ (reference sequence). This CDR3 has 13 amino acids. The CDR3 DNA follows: TGTGCCAGCAGCTTATGGAGCACCGGGGAGCTGTTTTTT. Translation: CASSLWSTGELFF.

For the CDR3, the DNA is TGCGCCAGCAGTCAAGGGACGAGGATACGAAACCTCAAAAACATTCAGTACTTC. This encodes CASSQGTRIRNLKNIQYF. The chain links TRBV23-1 to TRBJ2-4; D may match TRBD1 or TRBD2 (5 bases each). TRBV23-1 is given ORF status, its function remaining uncertain. V shed 2 bases and J shed 3 bases, with 20 bases lying between them. This CDR3 has 18 amino acids.

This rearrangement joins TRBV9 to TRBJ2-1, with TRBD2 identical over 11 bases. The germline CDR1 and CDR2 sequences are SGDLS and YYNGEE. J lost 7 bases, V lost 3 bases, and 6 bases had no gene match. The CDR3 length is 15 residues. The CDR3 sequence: CASSATSGSWNEQFF. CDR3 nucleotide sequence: TGTGCCAGCAGCGCAACTAGCGGGAGTTGGAATGAGCAGTTCTTC.

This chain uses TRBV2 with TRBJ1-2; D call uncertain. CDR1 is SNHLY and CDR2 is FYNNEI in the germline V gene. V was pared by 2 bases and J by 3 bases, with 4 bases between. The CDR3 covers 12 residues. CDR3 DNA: TGTGCCAGCAGTGAACAGTACTATGGCTACACCTTC. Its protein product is CASSEQYYGYTF.

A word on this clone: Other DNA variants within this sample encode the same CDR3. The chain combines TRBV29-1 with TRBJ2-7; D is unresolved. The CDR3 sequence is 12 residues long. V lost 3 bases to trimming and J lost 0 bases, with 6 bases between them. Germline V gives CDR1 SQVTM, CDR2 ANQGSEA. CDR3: CSVEGHSYEQYF. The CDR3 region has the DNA TGCAGCGTTGAGGGCCACTCCTACGAGCAGTACTTC.

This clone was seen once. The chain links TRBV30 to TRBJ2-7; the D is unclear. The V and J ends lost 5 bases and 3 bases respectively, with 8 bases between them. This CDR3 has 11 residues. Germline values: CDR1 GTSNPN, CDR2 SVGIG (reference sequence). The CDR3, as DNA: TGTGCCTGGGGACCCTTCTACGAGCAGTACTTC. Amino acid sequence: CAWGPFYEQYF.

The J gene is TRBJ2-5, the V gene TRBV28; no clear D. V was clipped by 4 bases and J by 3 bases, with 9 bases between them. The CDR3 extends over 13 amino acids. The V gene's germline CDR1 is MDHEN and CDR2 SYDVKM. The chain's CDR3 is CASSSYIKETQYF. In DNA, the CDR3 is TGTGCCAGCAGTTCCTATATTAAAGAGACCCAGTACTTC.

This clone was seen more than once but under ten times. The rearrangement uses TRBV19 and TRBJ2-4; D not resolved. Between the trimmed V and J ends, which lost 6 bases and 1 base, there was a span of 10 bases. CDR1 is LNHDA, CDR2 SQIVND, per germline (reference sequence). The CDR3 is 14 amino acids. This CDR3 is CASSLHGAKNIQYF. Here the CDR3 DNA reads TGTGCCAGTAGCCTCCATGGGGCCAAAAACATTCAGTACTTC.

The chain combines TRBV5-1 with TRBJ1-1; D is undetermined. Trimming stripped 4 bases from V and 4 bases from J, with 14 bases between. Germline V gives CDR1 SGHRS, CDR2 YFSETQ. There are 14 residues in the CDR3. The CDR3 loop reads CASSVGPIGTEAFF. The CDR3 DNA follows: TGCGCCAGCAGCGTCGGCCCCATCGGCACTGAAGCTTTCTTT.

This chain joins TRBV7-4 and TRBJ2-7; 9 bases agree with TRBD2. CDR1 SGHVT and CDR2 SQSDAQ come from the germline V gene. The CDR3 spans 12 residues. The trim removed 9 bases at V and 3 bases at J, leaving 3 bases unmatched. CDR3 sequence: CARRTSVYEQYF. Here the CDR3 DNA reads TGTGCCAGACGGACTAGCGTCTACGAGCAGTACTTC.

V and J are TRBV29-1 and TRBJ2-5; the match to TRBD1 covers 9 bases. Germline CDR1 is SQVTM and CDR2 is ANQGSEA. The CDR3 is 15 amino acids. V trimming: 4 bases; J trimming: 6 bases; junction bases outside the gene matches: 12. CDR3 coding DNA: TGCAGCGTTGCTCACCGGGACAGGGATTTAAAGACCCAGTACTTC. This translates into CSVAHRDRDLKTQYF.

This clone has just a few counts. CDR3 amino acids: CASSAKGGNQPQHF. The CDR3 nucleotides read TGTGCCAGCAGCGCCAAAGGGGGTAATCAGCCCCAGCATTTT. The genes are TRBV7-9 and TRBJ1-5; D may be TRBD1 (6 bases). Trimming removed 5 bases from V and 4 bases from J, with 12 bases in between. The CDR3 loop spans 14 amino acids. Germline CDR1 is SEHNR and CDR2 is FQNEAQ (reference sequence). Combining the CDR3 with reference TRBV7-9 and TRBJ1-5 gives the whole variable domain DTGVSQNPRHKITKRGQNVTFRCDPISEHNRLYWYRQTLGQGPEFLTYFQNEAQLEKSRLLSDRFSAERPKGSFSTLEIQRTEQGDSAMYLCASSAKGGNQPQHFGDGTRLSIL.

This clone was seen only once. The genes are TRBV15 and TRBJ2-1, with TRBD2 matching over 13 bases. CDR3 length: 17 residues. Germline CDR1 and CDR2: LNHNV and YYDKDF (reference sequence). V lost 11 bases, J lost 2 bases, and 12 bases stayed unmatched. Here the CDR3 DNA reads TGTGCCGTAGCCGGACTAGCGGGAGAGAAGACCTACAATGAGCAGTTCTTC. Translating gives CAVAGLAGEKTYNEQFF.

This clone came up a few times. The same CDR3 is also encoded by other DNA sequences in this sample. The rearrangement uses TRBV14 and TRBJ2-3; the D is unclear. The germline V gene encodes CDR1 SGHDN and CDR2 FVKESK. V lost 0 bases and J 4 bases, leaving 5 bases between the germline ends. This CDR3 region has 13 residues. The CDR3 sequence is CASSQDLADTQYF. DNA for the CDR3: TGTGCCAGCAGCCAAGATTTGGCAGATACGCAGTATTTT.